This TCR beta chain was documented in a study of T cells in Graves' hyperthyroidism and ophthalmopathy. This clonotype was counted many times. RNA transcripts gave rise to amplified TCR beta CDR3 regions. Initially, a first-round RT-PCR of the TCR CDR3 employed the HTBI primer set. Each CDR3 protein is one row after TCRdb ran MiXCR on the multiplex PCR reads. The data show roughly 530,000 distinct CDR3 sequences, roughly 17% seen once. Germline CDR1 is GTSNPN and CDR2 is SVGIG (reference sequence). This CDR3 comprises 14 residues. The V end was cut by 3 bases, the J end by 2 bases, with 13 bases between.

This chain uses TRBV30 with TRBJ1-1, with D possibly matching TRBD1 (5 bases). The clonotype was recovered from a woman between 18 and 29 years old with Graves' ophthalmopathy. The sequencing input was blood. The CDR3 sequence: CAWSQLGVNTEAFF. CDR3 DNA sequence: TGTGCCTGGAGCCAACTGGGGGTCAACACTGAAGCTTTCTTT.